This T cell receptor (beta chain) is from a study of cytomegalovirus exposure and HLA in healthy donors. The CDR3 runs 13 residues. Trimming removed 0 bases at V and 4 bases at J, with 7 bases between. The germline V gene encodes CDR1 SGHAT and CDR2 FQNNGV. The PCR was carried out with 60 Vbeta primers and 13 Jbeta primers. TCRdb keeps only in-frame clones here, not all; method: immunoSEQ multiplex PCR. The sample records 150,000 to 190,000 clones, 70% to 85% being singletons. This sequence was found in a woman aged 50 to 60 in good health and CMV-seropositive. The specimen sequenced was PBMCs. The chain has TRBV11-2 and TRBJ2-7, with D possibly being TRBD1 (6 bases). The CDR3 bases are TGTGCCAGCAGCTTAGAGAGGGGGTACGAGCAGTACTTC. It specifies CASSLERGYEQYF.